Sequencing of this T cell receptor (beta chain) was carried out in a study of shared clonotypes between healthy human individuals (dated by TCRdb to 2018 to 2020). About the full investigation: A few men and a couple of women, aged 18 to 49 years, made up the cohort. Per donor, three plates each were used for CD4 naive and CD4 memory, two for CD8 naive, and one for CD8 memory. To estimate repertoire size and how much clonotypes are shared between individuals, the study performed deep sequencing of blood TCR repertoires from about five healthy adults. To increase sequencing depth and limit assay-specific biases, TCR repertoire library preparation and sequencing were carried out by different laboratories using diverse techniques. Leukapheresis yielded between about 0.9 and 10 billion PBMCs per donor.

General study outcomes and caveats: Sharing across a handful of donors was observed for approximately 4.6% of naive CD4, 3.5% of naive CD8, 2.3% of memory CD4, and around 0.42% of memory CD8 clonotypes. Sampling was limited to blood, and TCR repertoires in tissue likely differ from TCR repertoires in blood. Naive subsets generally had larger estimated clonotype richness than memory subsets. Clonotypes shared by all four sorted-subset donors showed higher generation probabilities than non-shared clonotypes. The small number of donors limited the genetic and exposure-history diversity represented. Based on pairwise subsampling, the degree of clonotype sharing among donors was expected to be affected by sequencing depth. Incomplete sequencing was indicated by rarefaction of sorted-subset datasets, despite the large sequencing depth.

This clone was counted a single time. The antigen it recognizes is unknown. Relative to the germline gene, one junction end is altered; a read error may explain this. CD8 naive samples consisted of CD45RO-negative cells that were positively selected for CCR7, yielding a CD45RA+CCR7+ population without TemRA cells. The donors were healthy, HIV-negative adults with no recently reported acute infections or vaccinations. All donors were Caucasian adults living in Nashville, Tennessee, USA. Blood was collected by leukapheresis, and PBMCs were isolated by Ficoll-Histopaque density gradient centrifugation and then cryopreserved in liquid nitrogen vapor phase. Analytical flow cytometry was used to check the purity and quantity of each magnetically sorted T cell population. Genomic DNA was isolated from each sorted fraction and quantified by UV absorbance on a Nanodrop 2000c. The CDR3 covers 16 residues, taking in both the cysteine and the phenylalanine. CDR3 DNA is the only sequence kept; it has 48 bases, read in frame from the first base. CDR1 is given as MNHEY and CDR2 as SMNVEV, both from the germline V gene (reference sequence).

TCR CDR3 regions were amplified from genomic DNA by multiplex PCR using the deep immunoSEQ assay. Extracted genomic DNA from each cell subset was distributed evenly across all wells of several immunoSEQ 96-well plates, and each plate was treated as a replicate. For sorted subsets, each replicate PCR was loaded with approximately 200 ng genomic DNA, equivalent to 30,000 or so T cell genomes. Purified libraries were quantified with a Qubit 3.0 fluorometer, sized on a Bioanalyzer 2100, and re-quantified with the KAPA Library Quantification kit. Every immunoSEQ 96-well plate was sequenced on a separate single-read 150-cycle Illumina NextSeq 550 flow cell. For the original study's pipeline: The immunoSEQ output contained only junctional sequences without quality scores, so filtering could not match that applied to full-length reads. To assign V/J genes and CDR3, sequences were annotated using PyIR, a Python wrapper for IgBLAST v1.9, with IMGT germline references. Reads were removed for weak V/J assignments (E-value above 1e-6), missing CDR3, stop codons, out-of-frame junctions, or ambiguous translated residues. A V3J clonotype was defined by an identical inferred V gene, J gene, and CDR3 amino acid sequence. To compute the percentage overlap between repertoires, the number of shared unique clonotypes was divided by the size of the smaller repertoire. Three approaches were used to assess repertoire richness: RTK rarefaction, the Chao1 estimator, and Recon v2.1 estimates of unobserved clonotypes. For all TCRbeta clonotypes obtained by the gDNA method from several donors, generation probabilities were computed with OLGA. TCRdb took this table from immuneACCESS and kept in-frame rearrangements with V and J called. Such tables lack part of the clones; where checked against another copy, unresolved V genes explain under half of the gap, and the rest is unexplained. V, J and clone size reflect that table, while D and trimming were determined from the DNA. In this sample the table shows about 750,000 clones, 80% to 95% of which occur a single time. The ten largest account for under 30% of the sample.

In this chain, TRBV27 is recombined with TRBJ2-3; the D gene is perhaps TRBD1 or TRBD2, as each covers 5 bases. The sample was naive CD8+ T cells sorted from blood. Sample cell subset or site, as interpreted from the label and publication: CD45RA+CCR7+. This clonotype was obtained from a man aged 25 to 40 in good health. In nucleotides, the sequence is TGTGCCAGCAGATTATCCTCGGGGCGGCAGACAGATACGCAGTATTTT. The resulting protein is CASRLSSGRQTDTQYF.